The rows below give T cell receptor beta chains drawn from one sample of a study of tumor-infiltrating lymphocytes in oesophageal squamous cell carcinoma. TCRdb reanalysed the PCR reads using MiXCR and keeps one entry per CDR3 protein. This table holds fewer than 20,000 distinct CDR3 sequences, around 43% found once. Sequenced input: normal esophageal tissue next to the tumor. The receptor source for this set is a female donor with esophageal squamous cell carcinoma. CDR3s include the opening cysteine and the closing phenylalanine or tryptophan. D genes are given only for firm matches. Part of the rows lack a size; the others show once, few, many or a class for expanded clones.

D: TRBD1; size: many; J: TRBJ2-5; V: TRBV4-1; CDR3: CASSLRQGRETQYF; DNA: TGCGCCAGCAGCCTCCGACAGGGGCGCGAGACCCAGTACTTC
D: .; size: many; J: TRBJ2-5; V: TRBV11-1; CDR3: CASSLGGARETQYF; DNA: TGTGCCAGCAGCTTAGGTGGGGCACGGGAGACCCAGTACTTC
D: .; size: .; J: TRBJ2-3; V: TRBV7-2; CDR3: CASSLVVGPTDTQYF; DNA: TGTGCCAGCAGCTTAGTGGTAGGCCCCACAGATACGCAGTATTTT
D: .; size: medium-sized; J: TRBJ2-7; V: TRBV6-1; CDR3: CASREGISYSYEQYF; DNA: TGTGCCAGCAGAGAAGGGATCTCCTACTCCTACGAGCAGTACTTC
D: TRBD2; size: .; J: TRBJ2-1; V: TRBV28; CDR3: CASSSTEGLGTEQFF; DNA: TGTGCCAGCAGTTCTACCGAGGGACTAGGGACTGAGCAGTTCTTC
D: TRBD2; size: many; J: TRBJ2-1; V: TRBV5-6; CDR3: CASSLSLAGVVEQFF; DNA: TGTGCCAGCAGCTTGTCGCTAGCGGGGGTTGTCGAGCAGTTCTTC
D: .; size: many; J: TRBJ1-6; V: TRBV6-4; CDR3: CASSASTDPNSPLHF; DNA: TGTGCCAGCAGTGCCTCGACAGACCCAAATTCACCCCTCCACTTT
D: TRBD2; size: few; J: TRBJ2-7; V: TRBV7-2; CDR3: CASSLGTSGRGYEQYF; DNA: TGTGCCAGCAGCTTAGGGACTAGCGGGAGGGGGTACGAGCAGTACTTC
D: .; size: few; J: TRBJ1-4; V: TRBV5-1; CDR3: CASKVGAANEKLFF; DNA: TGCGCCAGCAAAGTAGGGGCCGCTAATGAAAAACTGTTTTTT
D: TRBD2; size: .; J: TRBJ2-2; V: TRBV10-3; CDR3: CAISVSSSGRNTGELFF; DNA: TGTGCCATCAGTGTGTCTTCTAGCGGGAGGAACACCGGGGAGCTGTTTTTT
D: .; size: .; J: TRBJ2-7; V: TRBV7-2; CDR3: CASSLGPEQYF; DNA: TGTGCCAGCAGCTTAGGTCCCGAGCAGTACTTC
D: .; size: few; J: TRBJ2-4; V: TRBV19; CDR3: CASRGPGASTKNIQYF; DNA: TGTGCCAGTAGAGGGCCCGGGGCGTCAACCAAAAACATTCAGTACTTC
D: .; size: many; J: TRBJ2-3; V: TRBV20-1; CDR3: CSATLVVWADTQYF; DNA: TGCAGTGCTACGTTGGTGGTGTGGGCAGATACGCAGTATTTT